This TCR beta chain was sequenced during a study of blood T cell repertoires in COVID-19. Study background: Spain, Italy and the United States supplied samples that represented acute and convalescent COVID-19.

TCRdb's copy holds only in-frame clones and misses some; the assay was immunoSEQ multiplex PCR. The table records about 50,000 clones, roughly nine tenths of them present only once. CDR1 and CDR2 from the germline V gene are SGDLS and YYNGEE. The CDR3 covers 14 residues. With V trimmed by 2 bases and J by 2 bases, 2 bases remained unmatched. Sequencing was performed on peripheral blood. This clonotype originated in a man aged 35 to 55 with acute or convalescent COVID-19. The genes are TRBV9 and TRBJ2-5; 8 nucleotides agree with TRBD1. CDR3 nucleotides: TGTGCCAGCAGCGTCGGACAGGGACAAGAGACCCAGTACTTC. As protein: CASSVGQGQETQYF.